This T cell receptor beta chain was retrieved from a study of response to subunit inactivated influenza vaccine. V was cut by 10 bases and J by 4 bases, with 22 bases left in between. Germline lookup yields CDR1 ENHRY and CDR2 SYGVKD. The CDR3 covers 15 residues. This clonotype was detected ten times or more. Its antigen is still unknown. In TCRdb, the RT-PCR reads were re-called with MiXCR into one record per CDR3 protein. The sample holds approximately 680,000 distinct CDR3 sequences, around 14% seen once. Study results and limitations: After each seasonal influenza vaccination, few new T cells are recruited, the authors suggested.

This receptor was obtained from a man between 50 and 59 years old who received an inactivated influenza vaccine. The rearrangement joins TRBV10-3 to TRBJ1-2, with no clear D. Sequenced here: PBMCs from blood, sampled 12 days after vaccination. The CDR3 here is CATTPGSGKFYGYTF. Written as DNA, the CDR3 is TGTGCCACTACTCCGGGCTCTGGCAAGTTCTATGGCTACACCTTC.